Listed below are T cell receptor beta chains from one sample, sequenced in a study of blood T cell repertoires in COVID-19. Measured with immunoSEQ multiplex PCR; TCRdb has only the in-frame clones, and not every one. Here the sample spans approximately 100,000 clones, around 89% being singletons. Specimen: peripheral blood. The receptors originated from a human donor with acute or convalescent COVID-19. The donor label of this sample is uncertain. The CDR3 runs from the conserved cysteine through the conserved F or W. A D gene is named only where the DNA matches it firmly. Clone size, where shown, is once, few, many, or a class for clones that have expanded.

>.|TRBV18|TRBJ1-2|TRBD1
CASQQGELDYTF
TGTGCCAGCCAACAGGGGGAATTAGACTACACCTTC
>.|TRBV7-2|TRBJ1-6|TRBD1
CASSPGQGASSPLHF
TGTGCCAGCAGCCCGGGACAGGGGGCGAGTTCACCCCTCCACTTT
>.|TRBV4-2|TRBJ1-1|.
CASSQDLTGIGTEAFF
TGTGCCAGCAGCCAAGATCTAACAGGGATAGGCACTGAAGCTTTCTTT
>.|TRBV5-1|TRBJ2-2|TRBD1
CASSGGTGGRGELFF
TGCGCCAGCAGCGGAGGGACAGGGGGCCGCGGGGAGCTGTTTTTT
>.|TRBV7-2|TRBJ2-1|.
CASSPRSTSRNEQFF
TGTGCCAGCAGCCCAAGATCGACTAGTAGGAATGAGCAGTTCTTC
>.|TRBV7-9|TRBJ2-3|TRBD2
CASSPSGGADTQYF
TGTGCCAGCAGCCCTAGCGGGGGAGCAGATACGCAGTATTTT
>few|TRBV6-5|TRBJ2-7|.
CASSYLYEQYF
TGTGCCAGCAGCTACTTATACGAGCAGTACTTC
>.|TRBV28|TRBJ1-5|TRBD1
CASSADRVDQPQHF
TGTGCCAGCAGTGCAGACAGGGTCGATCAGCCCCAGCATTTT
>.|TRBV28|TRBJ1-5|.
CASSTGSRNNQPQHF
TGTGCCAGCAGTACCGGGAGTAGAAACAATCAGCCCCAGCATTTT
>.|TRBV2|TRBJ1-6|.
CATGQDSYNSPLHF
TGTGCCACCGGTCAGGACAGCTATAATTCACCCCTCCACTTT
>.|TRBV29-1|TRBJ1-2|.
CSVAPGYTF
TGCAGCGTTGCTCCTGGCTACACCTTC
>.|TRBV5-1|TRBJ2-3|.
CASSFRLNTDTQYF
TGCGCCAGCAGCTTCCGACTCAACACAGATACGCAGTATTTT
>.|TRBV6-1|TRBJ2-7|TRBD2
CASSGEVGLAALYFEQYF
TGTGCCAGCAGTGGGGAGGTGGGCCTAGCGGCACTCTACTTCGAGCAGTACTTC
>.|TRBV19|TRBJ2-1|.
CASSSASYNEQFF
TGTGCCAGTAGTAGCGCCTCCTACAATGAGCAGTTCTTC
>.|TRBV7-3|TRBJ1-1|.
CASSLTSNTEAFF
TGTGCCAGCAGCTTAACCTCGAACACTGAAGCTTTCTTT
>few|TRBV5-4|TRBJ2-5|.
CASSFPGTQETQYF
TGTGCCAGCAGCTTCCCGGGAACTCAAGAGACCCAGTACTTC
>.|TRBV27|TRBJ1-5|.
CASSDHRAMEPQHF
TGTGCCAGCAGTGACCACAGGGCCATGGAGCCCCAGCATTTT
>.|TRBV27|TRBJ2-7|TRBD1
CASSLGTGPYEQYF
TGTGCCAGCAGTTTAGGGACAGGGCCCTACGAGCAGTACTTC
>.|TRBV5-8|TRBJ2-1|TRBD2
CASSLASGIVREQFF
TGTGCCAGCAGCTTGGCTAGCGGGATCGTGAGGGAGCAGTTCTTC
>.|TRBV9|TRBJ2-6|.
CASSPKQGLQAGANVLTF
TGTGCCAGCAGCCCTAAACAGGGTCTGCAGGCCGGGGCCAACGTCCTGACTTTC
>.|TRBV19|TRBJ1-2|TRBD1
CASRQNRDSYGYTF
TGTGCCAGTAGACAAAACCGGGACAGCTATGGCTACACCTTC
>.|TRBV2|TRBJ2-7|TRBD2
CASRITSGYEQYF
TGTGCCAGCAGAATTACTAGCGGCTACGAGCAGTACTTC
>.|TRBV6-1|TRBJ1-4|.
CASSEWQGSGKLFF
TGTGCCAGCAGTGAATGGCAGGGGAGCGGAAAACTGTTTTTT
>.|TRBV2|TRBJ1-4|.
CASSDPRGRSEKLFF
TGTGCCAGCAGTGATCCCAGGGGAAGGAGTGAAAAACTGTTTTTT
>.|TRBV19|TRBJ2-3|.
CASSPRTTDTQYF
TGTGCCAGTAGTCCCCGTACAACAGATACGCAGTATTTT
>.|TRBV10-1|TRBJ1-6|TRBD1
CASRGRTGNSPLHF
TGCGCCAGCAGGGGTCGGACAGGTAATTCACCCCTCCACTTT
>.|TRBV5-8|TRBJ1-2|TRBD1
CATQRVGTGGNYGYTF
TGTGCCACCCAGCGGGTAGGGACAGGGGGAAACTATGGCTACACCTTC
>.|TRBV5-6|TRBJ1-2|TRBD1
CASSRTGVSGYTF
TGTGCCAGCAGCCGAACAGGGGTGAGCGGCTACACCTTC
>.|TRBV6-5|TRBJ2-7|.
CASRDTSSYEQYF
TGTGCCAGCCGGGATACCTCAAGCTACGAGCAGTACTTC
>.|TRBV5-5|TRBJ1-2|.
CASTRGGPGVNYGYTF
TGTGCCAGCACCCGGGGGGGGCCGGGAGTTAACTATGGCTACACCTTC
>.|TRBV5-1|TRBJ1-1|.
CASSLGGNTEAFF
TGCGCCAGCAGCTTGGGAGGGAACACTGAAGCTTTCTTT
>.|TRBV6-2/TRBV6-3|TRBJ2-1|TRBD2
CASSDPMAGALDEQFF
TGTGCCAGCAGCGACCCAATGGCGGGAGCTCTAGATGAGCAGTTCTTC
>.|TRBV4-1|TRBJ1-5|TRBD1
CASSQDRGTGTISNQPQHF
TGCGCCAGCAGCCAAGATCGGGGGACAGGGACCATTAGCAATCAGCCCCAGCATTTT
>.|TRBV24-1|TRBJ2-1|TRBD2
CATSFSGGLRDDEQFF
TGTGCCACCAGTTTTAGCGGGGGTCTCAGGGATGATGAGCAGTTCTTC
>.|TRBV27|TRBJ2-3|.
CASTPGQSVGTDTQYF
TGTGCCAGCACCCCTGGACAGAGCGTCGGCACAGATACGCAGTATTTT
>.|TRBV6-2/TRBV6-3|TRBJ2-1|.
CASSYEDRSYNEQFF
TGTGCCAGCAGTTACGAGGACAGATCATACAATGAGCAGTTCTTC
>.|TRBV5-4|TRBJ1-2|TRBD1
CASSFNQGAGGYTF
TGTGCCAGCAGCTTCAACCAGGGGGCGGGTGGCTACACCTTC
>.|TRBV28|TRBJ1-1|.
CASSSTRQIKAFF
TGTGCCAGCAGTTCCACGCGGCAAATTAAAGCTTTCTTT
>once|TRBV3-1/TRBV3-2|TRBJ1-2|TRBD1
CASSHSGGPYGYTF
TGTGCCAGCAGCCACTCAGGGGGCCCATATGGCTACACCTTC
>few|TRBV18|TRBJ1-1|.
CASSPTDRLNTEAFF
TGTGCCAGCTCACCTACCGACAGGTTGAACACTGAAGCTTTCTTT
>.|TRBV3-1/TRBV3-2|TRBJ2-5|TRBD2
CASSLGLAGGRETQYF
TGTGCCAGCAGCCTGGGACTAGCGGGGGGAAGGGAGACCCAGTACTTC
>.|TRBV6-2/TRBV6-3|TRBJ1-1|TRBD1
CASSYTGGTEAFF
TGTGCCAGCAGTTACACAGGGGGCACTGAAGCTTTCTTT
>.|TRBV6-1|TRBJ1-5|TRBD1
CASSELGQNNQPQHF
TGTGCCAGCAGTGAATTGGGACAGAACAATCAGCCCCAGCATTTT
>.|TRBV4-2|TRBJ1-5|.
CASSQDSAAHQPQHF
TGTGCCAGCAGCCAGGACAGCGCGGCCCATCAGCCCCAGCATTTT
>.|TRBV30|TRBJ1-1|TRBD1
CAWSDRTGKAFF
TGTGCCTGGAGTGATCGGACAGGGAAAGCTTTCTTT
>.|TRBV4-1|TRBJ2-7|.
CASSRAQGLFDEQYF
TGCGCCAGCAGCCGCGCCCAGGGGTTGTTCGACGAGCAGTACTTC
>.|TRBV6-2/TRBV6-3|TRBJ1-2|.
CASSPPRRFDRSNYGYTF
TGTGCCAGCAGCCCACCGCGGCGTTTTGACAGATCTAACTATGGCTACACCTTC
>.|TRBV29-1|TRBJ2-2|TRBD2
CSVEGIAGAPFDTGELFF
TGCAGCGTTGAGGGTATAGCGGGAGCCCCGTTCGACACCGGGGAGCTGTTTTTT
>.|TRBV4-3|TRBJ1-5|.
CASSQEGRGQPQHF
TGCGCCAGCAGCCAAGAAGGGCGGGGACAGCCCCAGCATTTT
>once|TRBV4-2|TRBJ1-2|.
CASSQETVYGYTF
TGTGCCAGCAGCCAAGAGACAGTTTATGGCTACACCTTC
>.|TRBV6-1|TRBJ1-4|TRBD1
CASSVEDRGRFSNEKLFF
TGTGCCAGCAGTGTTGAGGACAGGGGGCGATTCTCTAATGAAAAACTGTTTTTT
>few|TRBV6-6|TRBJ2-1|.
CASSPGRSHQLF
TGTGCCAGCAGTCCAGGGAGGAGCCACCAGCTCTTC
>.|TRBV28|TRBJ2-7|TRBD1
CATRDSHYEQYF
TGTGCCACCCGGGACAGTCATTACGAGCAGTACTTC
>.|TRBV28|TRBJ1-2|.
CASSLDVSTGGYTF
TGTGCCAGCAGTTTAGATGTGTCCACGGGGGGCTACACCTTC
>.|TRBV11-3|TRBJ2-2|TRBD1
CASSPDRGDGELFF
TGTGCCAGCAGCCCGGACAGGGGCGACGGGGAGCTGTTTTTT
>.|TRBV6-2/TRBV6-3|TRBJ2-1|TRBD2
CASSYPNAGLGKDEQFF
TGTGCCAGCAGTTACCCTAATGCGGGACTAGGGAAGGATGAGCAGTTCTTC
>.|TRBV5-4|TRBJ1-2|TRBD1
CASSSDRIYGYTF
TGTGCCAGCAGCTCGGACAGGATCTATGGCTACACCTTC
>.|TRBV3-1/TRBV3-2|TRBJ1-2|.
CASSQGGTPYTF
TGTGCCAGCAGCCAAGGAGGGACACCCTACACCTTC
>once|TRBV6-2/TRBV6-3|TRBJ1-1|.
CASSYRGGRRTEAFF
TGTGCCAGCAGTTACCGGGGGGGAAGAAGAACTGAAGCTTTCTTT
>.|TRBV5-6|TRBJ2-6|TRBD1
CASSLQGAPGANVLTF
TGTGCCAGCAGCTTACAGGGGGCGCCTGGGGCCAACGTCCTGACTTTC